The 30 T cell receptor beta chains below were found in one sample sequenced in a study of graft-versus-host responses after intestinal transplantation. Repertoires were generated with immunoSEQ multiplex PCR, while TCRdb's copy carries only in-frame clones and drops some. This table holds 85,000 to 90,000 clones, about nine tenths found once. The antigens these receptors bind are not known. Source: unstimulated CD4+ T cells sorted from spleen or lymph node cells, taken before intestinal transplant. These receptors were obtained from a human donor who received an intestinal transplant.

V gene TRBV27 combines with J gene TRBJ1-6, with 9 positions matching TRBD1. The CDR3 totals 17 residues. Germline trimming cut 2 bases from V and 3 bases from J; bases unmatched to any gene: 5. Germline V gene data show CDR1 as MNHEY and CDR2 as SMNVEV (reference sequence). CDR3: CASSLVGQGSYNSPLHF. Here the CDR3 DNA reads TGTGCCAGCAGTTTAGTGGGACAGGGTAGCTATAATTCACCCCTCCACTTT.

The chain links TRBV27 to TRBJ1-1, with 7 nucleotides matching TRBD1. The germline CDR1 and CDR2 sequences are MNHEY and SMNVEV (reference sequence). V shed 5 bases and J 1 base; nucleotides not matched to a gene: 4. This CDR3 has 14 amino acids. The CDR3 spells CASSIRGTNTEAFF. The CDR3 bases are TGTGCCAGCAGTATCAGGGGGACGAACACTGAAGCTTTCTTT.

This chain uses TRBV7-2 with TRBJ2-3; 10 positions agree with TRBD2. V lost 5 bases, J lost 7 bases, and 9 bases stayed unmatched. The CDR3 extends over 15 amino acids. The germline CDR1 and CDR2 sequences are SGHTA and FQGNSA. The DNA of the CDR3 is TGTGCCAGCAGCCCTAGCGGGGGAGGGTTCCATACGCAGTATTTT. Translation: CASSPSGGGFHTQYF. Full variable domain (outside the CDR3, taken from reference TRBV7-2 and TRBJ2-3): GAGVSQSPSNKVTEKGKDVELRCDPISGHTALYWYRQSLGQGLEFLIYFQGNSAPDKSGLPSDRFSAERTGGSVSTLTIQRTQQEDSAVYLCASSPSGGGFHTQYFGPGTRLTVL.

This clone was found once. The rearrangement uses TRBV2 and TRBJ1-1, with TRBD1 identical over 10 bases. CDR3 size: 13 residues. Germline lookup yields CDR1 SNHLY and CDR2 FYNNEI. Trimming cost V 8 bases and J 3 bases; bases outside gene matches: 3. The CDR3 DNA reads TGTGCCAGCTTAGACAGGGGGCACACTGAAGCTTTCTTT. This gives the protein CASLDRGHTEAFF.

This clone has a handful of counts. The gene calls are TRBV6-6 and TRBJ1-5; 9 bases fit TRBD1. This CDR3 contains 15 residues. CDR1 is MNHNY and CDR2 is SVGAGI in the germline V gene (reference sequence). V lost 5 bases to trimming and J lost 8 bases; unmatched junction nucleotides: 10. DNA of the CDR3: TGTGCCAGCAGTCCCCGGACAGGGGTATTAGAGCCCCAGCATTTT. This encodes CASSPRTGVLEPQHF.

This clone was seen just once. This chain joins TRBV6-6 and TRBJ1-6; TRBD1 matches 7 bases. Germline V gene lookup returns CDR1 MNHNY and CDR2 SVGAGI (reference sequence). The length of the CDR3 is 15 residues. Trimming removed 5 bases from V and 5 bases from J; junction bases left unmatched: 6. In DNA, the CDR3 is TGTGCCAGCAGTCAACAGGGGTTGGATAATTCACCCCTCCACTTT. This encodes CASSQQGLDNSPLHF.

J is TRBJ1-4 and V is TRBV6-6; D not certain. In germline, CDR1 is MNHNY, CDR2 SVGAGI (reference sequence). Trimming stripped 8 bases from V and 10 bases from J, with 11 bases between. The CDR3 has 11 amino acids. CDR3 sequence reads: CASDNLGKLFF. CDR3 in DNA: TGTGCCAGCGACAATTTGGGAAAACTGTTTTTT.

V gene TRBV19 combines with J gene TRBJ1-2; weak D call: TRBD1 (5 bases). Trimming left V 0 bases short and J 8 bases short, with 10 bases between. The CDR3 consists of 13 residues. Germline values: CDR1 LNHDA, CDR2 SQIVND (reference sequence). CDR3 nucleotide sequence: TGTGCCAGTAGTATAGAGGCAGGGCGCGGCTACACCTTC. Translation: CASSIEAGRGYTF.

The rearrangement joins TRBV5-1 to TRBJ2-7, with 9 bases lining up with TRBD1. The ends lost 4 bases at V and 2 bases at J; junction bases unmatched: 4. The CDR3 totals 14 residues. Germline CDR1 SGHRS, CDR2 YFSETQ. The CDR3 DNA follows: TGCGCCAGCAGCCCGGACAGGGGCCCCTACGAGCAGTACTTC. It encodes CASSPDRGPYEQYF.

The chain joins TRBV5-4 to TRBJ1-1, with D perhaps matching TRBD1 (5 bases). Trimming pared 1 base from V and 8 bases from J, leaving 9 bases between. The CDR3 is 12 amino acids. The germline gives CDR1 SGHNT, CDR2 YYREEE (reference sequence). In DNA form, the CDR3 reads TGTGCCAGCAGCTTGAGGCCAGGGGAAGCTTTCTTT. This translates into CASSLRPGEAFF.

V usage is TRBV6-5 and J usage is TRBJ1-1, with TRBD1 as a possible D gene (5 bases). The CDR3 runs 15 residues. Trimming removed 6 bases at V and 0 bases at J, with 14 bases between. CDR1 and CDR2 (germline): MNHEY, SVGAGI. The CDR3 DNA reads as TGTGCCAGCAGACTGGAAGACAGAATGAACACTGAAGCTTTCTTT. It yields the protein CASRLEDRMNTEAFF.

V and J are TRBV6-5 and TRBJ1-2, with 9 bases that match TRBD1. V lost 6 bases and J lost 8; bases outside the gene matches: 7. Per the germline V gene, CDR1 is MNHEY and CDR2 is SVGAGI. The CDR3 spans 13 residues. CDR3 sequence reads: CASRTGGSLGYTF. The CDR3 nucleotides read TGTGCCAGCAGGACAGGGGGGAGTTTGGGCTACACCTTC.

The chain carries TRBV6-5 and TRBJ2-4; D not certain. The V gene's germline CDR1 is MNHEY and CDR2 SVGAGI. Trimming cost V 0 bases and J 0 bases, with 3 bases left between them. The CDR3 contains 14 residues. CDR3 region: CASSYSLAKNIQYF. The CDR3 region has the DNA TGTGCCAGCAGTTACTCACTAGCCAAAAACATTCAGTACTTC.

This chain connects TRBV21-1 to TRBJ2-4; the D call of TRBD1 is as the table states it, not checked on the DNA. TRBV21-1 is marked as a pseudogene. CDR3 length equals 16 residues. CDR3 residues: CASRVGAALAKNIQYF. CDR3 coding DNA: TGTGCCAGCAGAGTAGGGGCGGCTCTAGCCAAAAACATTCAGTACTTC.

The V call is TRBV2, the J call TRBJ1-1; TRBD1 might be the D (5 bases). This CDR3 is 13 amino acids long. Per the germline V gene, CDR1 is SNHLY and CDR2 is FYNNEI. V was clipped by 6 bases and J by 1 base, with 9 bases between them. The CDR3 region is CASRVGQNTEAFF. CDR3 DNA: TGTGCCAGCAGGGTGGGGCAGAACACTGAAGCTTTCTTT.

J is TRBJ2-2 and V is TRBV27; 10 positions match TRBD1. Germline loops: CDR1 MNHEY, CDR2 SMNVEV (reference sequence). This CDR3 contains 17 residues. With 3 bases clipped from V and 6 bases from J, the junction kept 10 bases outside the gene matches. CDR3 DNA: TGTGCCAGCAGTTTCTCCGGGACAGGGGCGCGGTCCGGGGAGCTGTTTTTT. This encodes CASSFSGTGARSGELFF.

The chain employs TRBV18 and TRBJ2-7; possibly TRBD2 for D (6 bases). Germline values: CDR1 KGHSH, CDR2 LQKENI. With 2 bases removed from V and 4 bases from J, the gap between germline ends came to 18 bases. CDR3 length: 16 amino acids. Here the CDR3 DNA reads TGTGCCAGCTCACCAGGGTTCGCTAGCGCCCAATACGAGCAGTACTTC. Translated, it gives CASSPGFASAQYEQYF.

J is TRBJ2-7 and V is TRBV5-1; TRBD1 agrees at 8 bases. Trimming at V came to 7 bases and at J to 0 bases, leaving 9 bases not matched to a gene. CDR3 length: 15 residues. The V gene's germline CDR1 is SGHRS and CDR2 YFSETQ. Written as DNA, the CDR3 is TGCGCCAGCTCTCAAGGGACAGGACACTCCTACGAGCAGTACTTC. Translation gives CASSQGTGHSYEQYF.

This sequence joins TRBV25-1 and TRBJ2-5, with 9 bases identical to TRBD2. After removal of 5 bases from V and 5 bases from J, the junction contained 6 bases not matched to a gene. Germline V lookup: CDR1 MGHDK, CDR2 SYGVNS. The CDR3 is made up of 14 amino acids. Written as DNA, the CDR3 is TGTGCCAGCAGTCAGAGCGGGGGGCCGGAGACCCAGTACTTC. Translating it yields CASSQSGGPETQYF.

The table lists this clone with a few counts. The CDR3 loop reads CASSPRLAGGLEQFF. The DNA for the CDR3 is TGTGCCAGCAGCCCCCGACTAGCGGGGGGGCTTGAGCAGTTCTTC. V usage is TRBV9 and J usage is TRBJ2-1; 14 bases fit TRBD2. The germline CDR1 and CDR2 sequences are SGDLS and YYNGEE. This CDR3 is built from 15 residues. Unmatched junction bases numbered 6, after V lost 4 bases and J lost 9 bases.

CDR3 nucleotide sequence: TGTGCCAGCAGTTACTCGGGGGGGGGTAATTCACCCCTCCACTTT. Its protein is CASSYSGGGNSPLHF. The V and J genes are TRBV6-5 and TRBJ1-6; tentative D call: TRBD1 (5 bases). CDR1 is MNHEY, CDR2 SVGAGI, per germline. Trimming cost V 0 bases and J 6 bases, with 9 bases left between them. The CDR3 is made up of 15 amino acids.

The chain recombines TRBV7-2 with TRBJ2-3; perhaps TRBD1 as D (6 bases). Germline-derived CDR1 and CDR2 are SGHTA and FQGNSA. V lost 5 bases, J lost 0 bases, and 15 bases lay in between. This CDR3 region has 16 residues. The DNA for the CDR3 is TGTGCCAGCAGCCAGGGGCTGATGACTAGCACAGATACGCAGTATTTT. Protein sequence: CASSQGLMTSTDTQYF.

J is TRBJ1-4 and V is TRBV4-1; a weak D match, TRBD1 (5 bases). V was pared by 0 bases and J by 4 bases, with 15 bases between. The germline V gene encodes CDR1 MGHRA and CDR2 YSYEKL. The CDR3 consists of 17 residues. CDR3 in DNA: TGCGCCAGCAGCCAAGAGTTCTTCGGGGGGGGTAATGAAAAACTGTTTTTT. This sequence encodes CASSQEFFGGGNEKLFF.

V is TRBV6-1 and J is TRBJ2-5; weak D call: TRBD2 (5 bases). The end of the DNA is better explained by TRBJ2-7, so the J call may be wrong. This CDR3 spans 13 amino acids. Germline loops: CDR1 MNHNS, CDR2 SASEGT. The CDR3 sequence: CASSAEGAYEQYF. In DNA form, the CDR3 reads TGTGCCAGCAGTGCAGAGGGAGCCTACGAGCAGTACTTC.

The chain employs TRBV5-4 and TRBJ2-3; 10 bases agree with TRBD2. This CDR3 contains 14 residues. J gave up 4 bases and V 4 bases, and 3 bases lay outside the gene matches. The V gene's germline CDR1 is SGHNT and CDR2 YYREEE (reference sequence). The CDR3 nucleotides read TGTGCCAGCAGCAGCGGGGGGGCCCCAGATACGCAGTATTTT. The encoded protein is CASSSGGAPDTQYF.

CDR3 nucleotides: TGTGCCAGCAGTGAATTAGTTTGGGGGGGCGGCTACACCTTC. Protein product: CASSELVWGGGYTF. The chain couples TRBV2 to TRBJ1-2, with a tentative D call TRBD1 (6 bases). The V and J ends lost 2 bases and 8 bases respectively, with 15 bases between them. Germline V CDR1 and CDR2: SNHLY, FYNNEI. The length of the CDR3 is 14 residues.

This chain connects TRBV9 to TRBJ1-5, with TRBD1 matching over 7 bases. From germline, CDR1 is SGDLS and CDR2 YYNGEE. V lost 0 bases to trimming and J lost 0 bases; unmatched junction nucleotides: 0. The CDR3 is 15 amino acids. CDR3 sequence reads: CASSVGQGSNQPQHF. The CDR3 DNA reads as TGTGCCAGCAGCGTAGGACAGGGTAGCAATCAGCCCCAGCATTTT.

The chain uses TRBV2 and TRBJ2-1; TRBD1 agrees at 7 bases. Germline V gene lookup returns CDR1 SNHLY and CDR2 FYNNEI. V was pared by 4 bases and J by 13 bases, with 4 bases of the junction left unmatched. The CDR3 covers 11 residues. The CDR3 nucleotides are TGTGCCAGCAGTGTTAGGGACAGACAGTTCTTC. It translates to CASSVRDRQFF. The whole variable domain, remainder taken from reference TRBV2 and TRBJ2-1, is EPEVTQTPSHQVTQMGQEVILRCVPISNHLYFYWYRQILGQKVEFLVSFYNNEISEKSEIFDDQFSVERPDGSNFTLKIRSTKLEDSAMYFCASSVRDRQFFGPGTRLTVL.

In DNA form, the CDR3 reads TGCGCCAGCAGTGATGGGCCAAGTTCCTACAATGAGCAGTTCTTC. This sequence encodes CASSDGPSSYNEQFF. This sequence joins TRBV10-1 and TRBJ2-1; D is unclear. The CDR3 runs to 15 residues. V shed 3 bases and J shed 1 base, with 10 bases lying between them. CDR1 is WNHNN, CDR2 SYGVQD, per germline (reference sequence).

The chain links TRBV6-5 to TRBJ2-2; D possibly corresponds to TRBD2 (6 bases). Trimming removed 6 bases from V and 9 bases from J, with 20 bases in between. Germline lookup yields CDR1 MNHEY and CDR2 SVGAGI. The CDR3 runs to 15 residues. The CDR3 DNA reads as TGTGCCAGCAGGCAACACCGGGAGTCCCATTGGGAGCTGTTTTTT. Translating gives CASRQHRESHWELFF.